These T cell receptor beta chains were read from a single sample in a study of regulatory T cells in long-lasting Graves disease. From the multiplex PCR reads, TCRdb called clonotypes with MiXCR, one entry per CDR3 protein. The sample lists more than 300,000 distinct CDR3 sequences; around 19% were seen once. Sequencing was performed on peripheral blood mononuclear cells (PBMCs), taken when the disease was refractory, from a patient treated with antithyroid drugs. These receptors were taken from a female donor with Graves disease. CDR3s include the opening cysteine and the closing phenylalanine or tryptophan. Some rows have no size entry. The others give once, few or many, or a class for an expanded clone.

j_call: TRBJ1-6
v_call: TRBV10-3
clone_size: NA
cdr3_length: 16
cdr3_aa: CAISQAVGSYNSPLHF

j_call: TRBJ1-2
v_call: TRBV27
clone_size: once
cdr3_length: 15
cdr3_aa: CASSLSKEEAYGYTF

j_call: TRBJ1-1
v_call: TRBV5-1
clone_size: few
cdr3_length: 13
cdr3_aa: CASRPGKNTEAFF

j_call: TRBJ2-5
v_call: TRBV9
clone_size: NA
cdr3_length: 15
cdr3_aa: CASSLLGQLQETQYF

j_call: TRBJ2-2
v_call: TRBV5-1
clone_size: NA
cdr3_length: 16
cdr3_aa: CASSFYVVPNTGELFF

j_call: TRBJ2-7
v_call: TRBV20-1
clone_size: many
cdr3_length: 14
cdr3_aa: CSASPDPGPYEQYF

j_call: TRBJ2-7
v_call: TRBV11-2
clone_size: many
cdr3_length: 13
cdr3_aa: CASSLGDRHEQYF

j_call: TRBJ1-6
v_call: TRBV4-3
clone_size: NA
cdr3_length: 17
cdr3_aa: CASSQASGTGANSPLHF

j_call: TRBJ2-7
v_call: TRBV10-3
clone_size: once
cdr3_length: 14
cdr3_aa: CAAGTSGKSYEQYF

j_call: TRBJ1-5
v_call: TRBV19
clone_size: NA
cdr3_length: 13
cdr3_aa: CASADKINQPQHF

j_call: TRBJ2-7
v_call: TRBV7-9
clone_size: NA
cdr3_length: 13
cdr3_aa: CASDIGNNYEQYF

j_call: TRBJ1-2
v_call: TRBV5-5
clone_size: few
cdr3_length: 13
cdr3_aa: CASRWGEVGGYTF

j_call: TRBJ1-1
v_call: TRBV5-1
clone_size: many
cdr3_length: 13
cdr3_aa: CASRNRADTEAFF

j_call: TRBJ2-3
v_call: TRBV6-2/TRBV6-3
clone_size: NA
cdr3_length: 13
cdr3_aa: CASSYSTPATQYF

j_call: TRBJ2-4
v_call: TRBV2
clone_size: many
cdr3_length: 9
cdr3_aa: CASSGQLSF

j_call: TRBJ1-5
v_call: TRBV7-8
clone_size: many
cdr3_length: 16
cdr3_aa: CASSRGNRVSNQPQHF

j_call: TRBJ2-5
v_call: TRBV15
clone_size: few
cdr3_length: 15
cdr3_aa: CATSRDRQTQETQYF

j_call: TRBJ1-1
v_call: TRBV3-1
clone_size: many
cdr3_length: 13
cdr3_aa: CASSQIGDTEAFF

j_call: TRBJ1-5
v_call: TRBV4-3
clone_size: NA
cdr3_length: 16
cdr3_aa: CASSQDRSGGNQPQRF

j_call: TRBJ2-7
v_call: TRBV3-1
clone_size: few
cdr3_length: 15
cdr3_aa: CASSQAGRGVYEQYF

j_call: TRBJ2-7
v_call: TRBV7-8
clone_size: many
cdr3_length: 14
cdr3_aa: CASSLHHWDTEQYF

j_call: TRBJ2-5
v_call: TRBV25-1
clone_size: many
cdr3_length: 13
cdr3_aa: CASSRQNGETQYF

j_call: TRBJ2-6
v_call: TRBV5-1
clone_size: NA
cdr3_length: 17
cdr3_aa: CASSLTTGGGGANVLTF

j_call: TRBJ1-4
v_call: TRBV14
clone_size: NA
cdr3_length: 15
cdr3_aa: CASSRRTGDNEKLFF

j_call: TRBJ1-2
v_call: TRBV10-3
clone_size: many
cdr3_length: 19
cdr3_aa: CAISEAWQGTILANYGYTF

j_call: TRBJ2-3
v_call: TRBV3-1
clone_size: few
cdr3_length: 15
cdr3_aa: CASSQVGASTDTQYF

j_call: TRBJ1-2
v_call: TRBV19
clone_size: NA
cdr3_length: 15
cdr3_aa: CASRPADRESYGYTF

j_call: TRBJ1-2
v_call: TRBV28
clone_size: many
cdr3_length: 13
cdr3_aa: CASSFIGAPTNTF

j_call: TRBJ2-6
v_call: TRBV12-3/TRBV12-4
clone_size: many
cdr3_length: 17
cdr3_aa: CASSTTGLISGANVLTF

j_call: TRBJ2-7
v_call: TRBV9
clone_size: NA
cdr3_length: 15
cdr3_aa: CASSVRGLAGSEQYF

j_call: TRBJ2-7
v_call: TRBV2
clone_size: NA
cdr3_length: 13
cdr3_aa: CASSVVVASEQYF

j_call: TRBJ1-4
v_call: TRBV12-3/TRBV12-4
clone_size: few
cdr3_length: 17
cdr3_aa: CASSLALSGIGAEKLFF

j_call: TRBJ1-4
v_call: TRBV11-2
clone_size: many
cdr3_length: 14
cdr3_aa: CASSLQGANEKLFF

j_call: TRBJ2-2
v_call: TRBV27
clone_size: many
cdr3_length: 12
cdr3_aa: CASSSGAGELFF

j_call: TRBJ2-7
v_call: TRBV18
clone_size: NA
cdr3_length: 15
cdr3_aa: CASSPLASSPYEQYF

j_call: TRBJ1-1
v_call: TRBV7-3
clone_size: NA
cdr3_length: 13
cdr3_aa: CASSVDIDTEAFF

j_call: TRBJ1-4
v_call: TRBV5-1
clone_size: few
cdr3_length: 14
cdr3_aa: CASSSTGTQEKLFF

j_call: TRBJ1-5
v_call: TRBV2
clone_size: many
cdr3_length: 14
cdr3_aa: CASSDQLGSRSQHF

j_call: TRBJ1-2
v_call: TRBV7-2
clone_size: few
cdr3_length: 15
cdr3_aa: CASSLDLAGGRGYTF

j_call: TRBJ1-2
v_call: TRBV18
clone_size: few
cdr3_length: 17
cdr3_aa: CASSPEARTIPEGSYTF

j_call: TRBJ1-5
v_call: TRBV19
clone_size: NA
cdr3_length: 12
cdr3_aa: CATLGGYQPQHF